This TCR beta chain derives from a study of blood T cell repertoires in COVID-19. Clones were read by immunoSEQ multiplex PCR, and TCRdb kept only the in-frame ones, dropping some. Seen here are roughly 360,000 clones, approximately 89% observed once, and the top ten hold about 1.5%. The CDR3 has 14 residues. V lost 7 bases to trimming and J lost 2 bases; unmatched junction nucleotides: 7. Germline assignment: CDR1 SEHNR and CDR2 FQNEAQ (reference sequence). The TCR originated in a man aged 25 to 45 who had recovered from COVID-19. Sequences were obtained from PBMCs or T cells enriched from blood (not recorded which). The chain recombines TRBV7-9 with TRBJ1-2, with 7 bases identical to TRBD1. CDR3 in DNA: TGTGCCAGCATTGCCGGGACAGCCAACTATGGCTACACCTTC. This translates into CASIAGTANYGYTF.